The present T cell receptor (beta chain) was sequenced within a study of T cells in Graves' hyperthyroidism and ophthalmopathy. About the research overall: Pretreatment peripheral blood was obtained at initial diagnosis. Notes on the study in general: Classification by a 13 V-J model distinguished ophthalmopathy from stable hyperthyroidism.

Many counts were recorded for this clonotype. The target antigen is unknown. Those patients with uncontrolled infection, other autoimmune disease, pregnancy or lactation were excluded. Germline CDR1 reads DFQATT; CDR2 reads SNEGSKA (reference sequence). The CDR3 contains 14 residues. V lost 5 bases to trimming and J lost 7 bases; unmatched junction nucleotides: 8. RNA transcripts yielded amplified TCR beta CDR3 regions. RT-PCR in the first round (using the HTBI primer set) targeted the TCR CDR3. TCRdb itself ran the multiplex PCR reads through MiXCR, one entry per CDR3 protein. The sample has about 96,000 distinct CDR3 sequences, approximately 56% seen once.

The clonotype comes from a middle-aged woman with Graves' hyperthyroidism. The chain carries TRBV20-1 and TRBJ1-4; 9 positions agree with TRBD1. Material for sequencing was blood. CDR3 sequence reads: CSALPPGQGEKLFF. The CDR3, as DNA: TGCAGTGCTCTACCCCCGGGACAGGGTGAAAAACTGTTTTTT.